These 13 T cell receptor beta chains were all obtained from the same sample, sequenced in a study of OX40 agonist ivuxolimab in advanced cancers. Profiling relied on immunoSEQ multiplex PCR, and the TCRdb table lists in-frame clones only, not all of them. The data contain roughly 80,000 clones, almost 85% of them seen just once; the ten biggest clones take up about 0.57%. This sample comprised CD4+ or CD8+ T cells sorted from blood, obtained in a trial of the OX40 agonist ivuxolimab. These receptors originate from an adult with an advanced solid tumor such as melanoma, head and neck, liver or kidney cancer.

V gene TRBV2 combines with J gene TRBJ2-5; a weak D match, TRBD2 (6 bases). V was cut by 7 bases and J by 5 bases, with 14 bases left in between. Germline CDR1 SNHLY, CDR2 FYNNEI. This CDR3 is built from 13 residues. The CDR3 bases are TGTGCCAGCACCCGGGACTCCCGGGAGACCCAGTACTTC. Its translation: CASTRDSRETQYF.

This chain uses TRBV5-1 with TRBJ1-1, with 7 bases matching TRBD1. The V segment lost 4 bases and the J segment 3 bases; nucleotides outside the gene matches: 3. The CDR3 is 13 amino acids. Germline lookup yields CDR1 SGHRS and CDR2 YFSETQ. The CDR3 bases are TGCGCCAGCAGCCCTGACAGGGACACTGAAGCTTTCTTT. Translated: CASSPDRDTEAFF.

CDR3 DNA sequence: TGTGCCAGCAGCCAAGAATATAGGGCCAGCGGTTACAATGAGCAGTTCTTC. As protein: CASSQEYRASGYNEQFF. The V gene is TRBV4-2, the J gene TRBJ2-1, with a possible D match to TRBD2 (5 bases). This CDR3 contains 17 residues. Trimming shortened V by 0 bases and J by 4 bases, and 16 bases separated the two germline ends. Per the germline V gene, CDR1 is LGHNA and CDR2 is YNFKEQ.

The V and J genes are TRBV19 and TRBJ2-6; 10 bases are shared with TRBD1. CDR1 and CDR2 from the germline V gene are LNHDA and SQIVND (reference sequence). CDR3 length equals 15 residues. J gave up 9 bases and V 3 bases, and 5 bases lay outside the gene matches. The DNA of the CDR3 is TGTGCCAGTAGTATCCAGACAGGGGGCCTCAACGTCCTGACTTTC. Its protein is CASSIQTGGLNVLTF. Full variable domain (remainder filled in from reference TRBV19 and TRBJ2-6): DGGITQSPKYLFRKEGQNVTLSCEQNLNHDAMYWYRQDPGQGLRLIYYSQIVNDFQKGDIAEGYSVSREKKESFPLTVTSAQKNPTAFYLCASSIQTGGLNVLTFGAGSRLTVL.

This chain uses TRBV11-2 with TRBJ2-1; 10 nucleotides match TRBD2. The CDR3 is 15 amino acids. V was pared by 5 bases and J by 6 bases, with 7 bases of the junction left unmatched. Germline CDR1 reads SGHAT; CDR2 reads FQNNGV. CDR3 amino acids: CASSLSGGDTNEQFF. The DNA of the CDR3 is TGTGCCAGCAGCCTGAGCGGGGGGGACACCAATGAGCAGTTCTTC.

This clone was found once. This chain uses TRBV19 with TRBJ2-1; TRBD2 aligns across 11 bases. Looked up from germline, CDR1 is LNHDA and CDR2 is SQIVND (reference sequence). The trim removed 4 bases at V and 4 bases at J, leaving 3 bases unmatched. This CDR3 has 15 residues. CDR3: CASSRASGGYNEQFF. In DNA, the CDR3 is TGTGCCAGTAGTAGGGCTAGCGGGGGGTACAATGAGCAGTTCTTC.

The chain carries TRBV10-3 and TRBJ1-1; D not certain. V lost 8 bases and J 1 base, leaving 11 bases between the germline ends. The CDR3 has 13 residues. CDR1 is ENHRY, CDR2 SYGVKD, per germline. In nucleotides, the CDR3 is TGTGCCATCCTAGAACACGCGAACACTGAAGCTTTCTTT. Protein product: CAILEHANTEAFF.

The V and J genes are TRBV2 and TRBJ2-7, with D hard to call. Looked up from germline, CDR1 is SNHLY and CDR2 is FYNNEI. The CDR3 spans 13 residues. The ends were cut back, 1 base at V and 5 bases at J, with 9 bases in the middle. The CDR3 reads CASSEGIFDEQYF. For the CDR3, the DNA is TGTGCCAGCAGTGAAGGAATATTCGACGAGCAGTACTTC.

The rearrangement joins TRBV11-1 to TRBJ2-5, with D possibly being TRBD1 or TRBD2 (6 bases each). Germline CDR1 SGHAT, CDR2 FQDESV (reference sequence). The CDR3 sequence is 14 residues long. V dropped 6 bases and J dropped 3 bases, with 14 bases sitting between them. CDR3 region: CASRRSGAKETQYF. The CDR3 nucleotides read TGTGCCAGCAGGCGATCGGGGGCAAAAGAGACCCAGTACTTC.

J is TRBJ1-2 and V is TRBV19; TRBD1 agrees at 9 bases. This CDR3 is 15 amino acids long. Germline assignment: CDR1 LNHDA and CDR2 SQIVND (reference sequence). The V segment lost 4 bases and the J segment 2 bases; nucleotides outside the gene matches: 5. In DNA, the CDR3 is TGTGCCAGTAGTACGGCCGGGACAGGGAACTATGGCTACACCTTC. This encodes CASSTAGTGNYGYTF. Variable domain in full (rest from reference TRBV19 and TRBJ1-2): DGGITQSPKYLFRKEGQNVTLSCEQNLNHDAMYWYRQDPGQGLRLIYYSQIVNDFQKGDIAEGYSVSREKKESFPLTVTSAQKNPTAFYLCASSTAGTGNYGYTFGSGTRLTVV.

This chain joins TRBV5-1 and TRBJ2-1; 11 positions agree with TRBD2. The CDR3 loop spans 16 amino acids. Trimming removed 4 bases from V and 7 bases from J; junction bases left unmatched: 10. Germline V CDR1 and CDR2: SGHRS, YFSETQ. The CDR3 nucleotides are TGCGCCAGCAGCCCGGACCCGGGACTAGCGGCTAATGAGCAGTTCTTC. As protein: CASSPDPGLAANEQFF.

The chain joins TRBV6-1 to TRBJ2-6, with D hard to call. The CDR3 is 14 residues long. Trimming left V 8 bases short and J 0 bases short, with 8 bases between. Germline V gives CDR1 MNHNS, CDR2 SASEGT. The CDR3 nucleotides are TGTGCCAGCGAACGGAGCTCTGGGGCCAACGTCCTGACTTTC. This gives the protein CASERSSGANVLTF.

The CDR3 here is CASSEDQGSTEAFF. The CDR3 coding sequence is TGTGCCAGCAGTGAAGACCAGGGGTCCACTGAAGCTTTCTTT. The genes are TRBV2 and TRBJ1-1; D is perhaps TRBD1 (6 bases). V was clipped by 1 base and J by 4 bases, with 10 bases between them. The CDR3 is made up of 14 amino acids. Germline assignment: CDR1 SNHLY and CDR2 FYNNEI.